The 12 T cell receptor beta chains listed next were all sequenced from one sample in a study of blood T cell repertoires in COVID-19. Some clones are missing from TCRdb's copy, which holds only in-frame ones; the method was immunoSEQ multiplex PCR. The sample carries nearly 200,000 clones, about nine tenths recorded once. The specimen was peripheral blood. The receptor set was obtained from a woman aged 65 to 85 with acute or convalescent COVID-19.

V and J are TRBV3-1 (or the pseudogene TRBV3-2) and TRBJ2-7; D call uncertain. The CDR3 has 12 residues. The V end was cut by 2 bases, the J end by 5 bases, with 7 bases between. The germline V gene has CDR1 LGHDT and CDR2 YNNKEL (reference sequence). CDR3 in DNA: TGTGCCAGCAGCCAAACTCCCCACGAGCAGTACTTC. Translating it yields CASSQTPHEQYF.

The chain uses TRBV4-2 and TRBJ1-3; D call uncertain. This CDR3 has 16 residues. Germline V gene lookup returns CDR1 LGHNA and CDR2 YNFKEQ. Trimming pared 1 base from V and 2 bases from J, leaving 12 bases between. This CDR3 is CASSQAPMAAGNTIYF. CDR3 sequence (DNA): TGTGCCAGCAGCCAAGCCCCGATGGCGGCTGGAAACACCATATATTTT.

J is TRBJ2-1 and V is TRBV10-1; 11 positions match TRBD1. Germline V gene lookup returns CDR1 WNHNN and CDR2 SYGVQD (reference sequence). CDR3 length: 18 residues. V shed 2 bases, J shed 0 bases, and the junction held 6 bases outside the gene matches. In DNA form, the CDR3 reads TGCGCCAGCAGTGAGGAGAGGGGGACAGGGGGCTCCTACAATGAGCAGTTCTTC. This sequence encodes CASSEERGTGGSYNEQFF.

The chain is built from TRBV10-3 and TRBJ1-1; 7 bases map to TRBD1. This CDR3 has 16 residues. Unmatched junction bases numbered 12, after V lost 5 bases and J lost 3 bases. Germline V gives CDR1 ENHRY, CDR2 SYGVKD. CDR3 sequence reads: CAISLNRGRRDTEAFF. In nucleotides, the CDR3 is TGTGCCATCAGTCTAAACAGGGGCCGCCGGGACACTGAAGCTTTCTTT.

V gene TRBV18 combines with J gene TRBJ1-1, with D possibly being TRBD1 (5 bases). CDR3 length: 14 amino acids. CDR1 KGHSH and CDR2 LQKENI come from the germline V gene. V lost 6 bases and J lost 1, with 12 bases in between. The CDR3 sequence: CASSTLGRNTEAFF. The CDR3 DNA reads as TGTGCCAGCTCTACCTTGGGGCGGAACACTGAAGCTTTCTTT.

The chain employs TRBV7-9 and TRBJ1-4, with 7 bases fitting TRBD1. The length of the CDR3 is 13 residues. Germline V CDR1 and CDR2: SEHNR, FQNEAQ (reference sequence). Unmatched junction bases numbered 3, after V lost 3 bases and J lost 8 bases. The DNA of the CDR3 is TGTGCCAGCAGCTTGGACAGGCACGAAAAACTGTTTTTT. Protein: CASSLDRHEKLFF.

This chain links TRBV5-1 with TRBJ2-2; a weak D match, TRBD2 (5 bases). V was pared by 2 bases and J by 4 bases, with 15 bases between. Looked up from germline, CDR1 is SGHRS and CDR2 is YFSETQ. CDR3 length: 16 residues. The CDR3 protein is CASSFEGNGGTGELFF. CDR3 bases: TGCGCCAGCAGCTTCGAGGGTAACGGCGGCACCGGGGAGCTGTTTTTT.

This clone was observed a single time. V and J are TRBV5-1 and TRBJ2-7, with D possibly being TRBD2 (5 bases). Trimming left V 2 bases short and J 2 bases short, with 14 bases between. Germline V gene data show CDR1 as SGHRS and CDR2 as YFSETQ. The CDR3 loop spans 15 amino acids. The DNA for the CDR3 is TGCGCCAGCAGCTTCGAATCTCCGGGGACCTACGAGCAGTACTTC. Protein sequence: CASSFESPGTYEQYF.

The chain links TRBV2 to TRBJ2-2; D is unresolved. The CDR3 loop spans 14 amino acids. Germline assignment: CDR1 SNHLY and CDR2 FYNNEI. V gave up 6 bases and J gave up 5 bases, with 13 bases separating them. The CDR3 sequence is CASSVGSRTGELFF. For the CDR3, the DNA is TGTGCCAGCAGCGTCGGGTCCCGGACCGGGGAGCTGTTTTTT.

Here the CDR3 DNA reads TGTGCCAGCAGCTTAGTACAGGGGAGCAATCAGCCCCAGCATTTT. Translated, it gives CASSLVQGSNQPQHF. The J gene is TRBJ1-5, the V gene TRBV7-2; 7 bases agree with TRBD1. After removal of 1 base from V and 1 base from J, the junction contained 1 base not matched to a gene. Germline values: CDR1 SGHTA, CDR2 FQGNSA. The CDR3 totals 15 residues.

The rearrangement links TRBV29-1 to TRBJ1-2; possible D gene TRBD1, 6 bases. The CDR3 runs 14 residues. Trimming removed 4 bases at V and 4 bases at J, with 16 bases between. CDR1 is SQVTM, CDR2 ANQGSEA, per germline. The CDR3 region has the DNA TGCAGCGTTGTTATTCGGGGGGCTGTCTATGGCTACACCTTC. Translation: CSVVIRGAVYGYTF.

The CDR3 here is CASSFSGTVDTQYF. As DNA, the CDR3 is TGTGCCAGCAGCTTTAGCGGGACAGTGGATACGCAGTATTTT. The V and J genes are TRBV7-6 and TRBJ2-3, with D perhaps matching TRBD2 (8 bases). Germline assignment: CDR1 SGHVS and CDR2 FNYEAQ. V shed 3 bases and J shed 6 bases, with 13 bases lying between them. The CDR3 consists of 14 residues.